This TCR beta chain derives from a study of glioma-infiltrating T cells. Study-wide results and caveats: Above-expected tissue-blood divergence occurred in all gliomas, most in low-grade ones. Only very few CDR3 sequences appeared in both tissue and blood.

Amplification of TCR alpha and beta CDR3 regions from RNA used iRepertoire nested multiplex PCR. Input was roughly 100-450 ng of tissue mRNA or PBMC total RNA. TCRdb itself ran the multiplex PCR reads through MiXCR, one entry per CDR3 protein. The sample records around 130,000 distinct CDR3 sequences, about 25% being singletons. This clonotype was recorded at least ten times. What it recognizes is unknown. CDR1 is SGHTA, CDR2 FQGNSA, per germline. This CDR3 is built from 14 residues. Between the trimmed V and J ends, which lost 5 bases and 8 bases, there was a span of 18 bases. The chain couples TRBV7-2 to TRBJ2-5, with D possibly being TRBD2 (6 bases). The clonotype originates from a human donor with low-grade glioma or glioblastoma, undergoing nonglioma brain surgery, or in good health (not recorded which). Sequenced: glioma tissue, nonneoplastic brain tissue, or PBMCs (not recorded which). For the CDR3, the DNA is TGTGCCAGCAGCCTGTCTAGCGCCCAGAAAACCCAGTACTTC. Its translation is CASSLSSAQKTQYF.